This note documents a single T cell receptor beta chain sequence. Its cognate antigen is unknown. The data derive from a study of blood T cells in healthy people across ages. Findings of the study overall: Diversity of TCR beta correlated strongly with naive T cell percentage.

A second PCR of roughly 7 to 11 cycles used a sample-barcoded 5' primer and a J-beta primer mix. MiXCR, applied by TCRdb to the 5' RACE reads, yields one record per CDR3 protein. The sample comprises about 1.7 million distinct CDR3 sequences, roughly 30% of which are singletons, and 7.7% rests with the top ten. V was pared by 5 bases and J by 1 base, with 12 bases between. The CDR3 is made up of 15 amino acids. Looked up from germline, CDR1 is SGHTA and CDR2 is FQGNSA. This sequence was found in a woman under 40 in good health. Sequencing input: blood. This rearrangement joins TRBV7-2 to TRBJ1-5; D remains unclear. The CDR3 loop is CASSPWAASNQPQHF. The CDR3 DNA reads TGTGCCAGCAGCCCCTGGGCAGCCAGCAATCAGCCCCAGCATTTT.